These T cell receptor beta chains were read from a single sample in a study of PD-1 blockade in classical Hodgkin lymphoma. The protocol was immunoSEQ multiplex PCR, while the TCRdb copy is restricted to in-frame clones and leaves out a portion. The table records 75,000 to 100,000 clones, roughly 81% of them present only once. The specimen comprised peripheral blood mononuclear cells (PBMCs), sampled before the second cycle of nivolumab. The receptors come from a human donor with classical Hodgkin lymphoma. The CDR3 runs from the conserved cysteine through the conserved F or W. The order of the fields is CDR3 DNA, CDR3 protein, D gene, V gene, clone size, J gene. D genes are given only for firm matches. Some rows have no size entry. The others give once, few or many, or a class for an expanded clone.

cdr3_nt: TGTGCCAGCAGTGTGGACGGGGGCGGGGACAATGAGCAGTTCTTC; cdr3_aa: CASSVDGGGDNEQFF; d_call: NA; v_call: TRBV6-4; clone_size: NA; j_call: TRBJ2-1
cdr3_nt: TGTGCCAGCAGCTTTTCAGGGGGTGAGCAGTACTTC; cdr3_aa: CASSFSGGEQYF; d_call: TRBD1; v_call: TRBV11-3; clone_size: NA; j_call: TRBJ2-7
cdr3_nt: TGTGCCAGCAGTGTCACTTGGAGCTCCTACAATGAGCAGTTCTTC; cdr3_aa: CASSVTWSSYNEQFF; d_call: NA; v_call: TRBV6-4; clone_size: NA; j_call: TRBJ2-1
cdr3_nt: TGTGCCAGCAGCGACAGGGCCGCAACTAATGAAAAACTGTTTTTT; cdr3_aa: CASSDRAATNEKLFF; d_call: TRBD1; v_call: TRBV27; clone_size: once; j_call: TRBJ1-4
cdr3_nt: TGTGCCAGCCCTGACTATGGCTACACCTTC; cdr3_aa: CASPDYGYTF; d_call: NA; v_call: TRBV21-1; clone_size: few; j_call: TRBJ1-2
cdr3_nt: TGTGCCAGCAGCCGGGGCGGGGCGGAAGAGACCCAGTACTTC; cdr3_aa: CASSRGGAEETQYF; d_call: NA; v_call: TRBV7-8; clone_size: NA; j_call: TRBJ2-5
cdr3_nt: TGTGCCAGCAGCCCGGACAGGGGTCAAGGTGGGGCCAACGTCCTGACTTTC; cdr3_aa: CASSPDRGQGGANVLTF; d_call: TRBD1; v_call: TRBV7-8; clone_size: NA; j_call: TRBJ2-6
cdr3_nt: TGCGCCAGCAGCCAGTCGGGACAGGGTGGGTATGGCTACACCTTC; cdr3_aa: CASSQSGQGGYGYTF; d_call: TRBD1; v_call: TRBV5-1; clone_size: NA; j_call: TRBJ1-2
cdr3_nt: TGCAGCGTTGTACTAGGGGGGAACACCGGGGAGCTGTTTTTT; cdr3_aa: CSVVLGGNTGELFF; d_call: NA; v_call: TRBV29-1; clone_size: NA; j_call: TRBJ2-2
cdr3_nt: TGTGCCAGCAGTTACTCGCACAGGGATGAAAAACTGTTTTTT; cdr3_aa: CASSYSHRDEKLFF; d_call: NA; v_call: TRBV6-5; clone_size: NA; j_call: TRBJ1-4
cdr3_nt: TGCGCCAGCAGCCAAGATCCTCGGGCGGGACAGGGATGGTACGAGCAGTACTTC; cdr3_aa: CASSQDPRAGQGWYEQYF; d_call: TRBD1; v_call: TRBV4-1; clone_size: once; j_call: TRBJ2-7
cdr3_nt: TGTGCCATCAGTGAGTCCGGAGGCGGAACCTATGGCTACACCTTC; cdr3_aa: CAISESGGGTYGYTF; d_call: NA; v_call: TRBV10-3; clone_size: NA; j_call: TRBJ1-2
cdr3_nt: TGTGCCAGCAGCGTGGAAGCGGGAGTCAGCACCGGGGAGCTGTTTTTT; cdr3_aa: CASSVEAGVSTGELFF; d_call: TRBD2; v_call: TRBV9; clone_size: NA; j_call: TRBJ2-2
cdr3_nt: TGTGCCAGCAGCCCAACAGGGGGCCGGGATGGCTACACCTTC; cdr3_aa: CASSPTGGRDGYTF; d_call: TRBD1; v_call: TRBV5-3; clone_size: NA; j_call: TRBJ1-2
cdr3_nt: TGTGCCAGCAGGGTTACAGGGGACTACGAGCAGTACTTC; cdr3_aa: CASRVTGDYEQYF; d_call: TRBD1; v_call: TRBV25-1; clone_size: NA; j_call: TRBJ2-7
cdr3_nt: TGTGCCATCAGTGATAGGAGCGGGAGGGCCGTAGATACGCAGTATTTT; cdr3_aa: CAISDRSGRAVDTQYF; d_call: TRBD2; v_call: TRBV10-3; clone_size: NA; j_call: TRBJ2-3
cdr3_nt: TGTGCCAGCAGCGTAGGCGGGAACCCGCTCAATGAGCAGTTCTTC; cdr3_aa: CASSVGGNPLNEQFF; d_call: NA; v_call: TRBV9; clone_size: NA; j_call: TRBJ2-1
cdr3_nt: TGCGCCAGCAGCTCCAGCGGACTGAAAGAGAACACTGAAGCTTTCTTT; cdr3_aa: CASSSSGLKENTEAFF; d_call: NA; v_call: TRBV5-1; clone_size: NA; j_call: TRBJ1-1
cdr3_nt: TGTGCCAGCAGCTCCACCGGGACAGCCCAAGAGACCCAGTACTTC; cdr3_aa: CASSSTGTAQETQYF; d_call: TRBD1; v_call: TRBV7-3; clone_size: NA; j_call: TRBJ2-5
cdr3_nt: TGTGCCAGCAGCCTACGCGGGGACAGACGAAGTCCTGAGCAGTTCTTC; cdr3_aa: CASSLRGDRRSPEQFF; d_call: NA; v_call: TRBV4-2; clone_size: NA; j_call: TRBJ2-1
cdr3_nt: TGTGCCAACTCCGGGACTAGCGGTAGCACAGATACGCAGTATTTT; cdr3_aa: CANSGTSGSTDTQYF; d_call: TRBD2; v_call: TRBV2; clone_size: NA; j_call: TRBJ2-3
cdr3_nt: TGTGCCAGCAGTTACTCCGGGGGGGGGCAAGAGACCCAGTACTTC; cdr3_aa: CASSYSGGGQETQYF; d_call: TRBD2; v_call: TRBV6-5; clone_size: NA; j_call: TRBJ2-5
cdr3_nt: TGCGCCAGCAGCGACTGGACAGGCAACACTGAAGCTTTCTTT; cdr3_aa: CASSDWTGNTEAFF; d_call: TRBD1; v_call: TRBV5-1; clone_size: few; j_call: TRBJ1-1
cdr3_nt: TGTGCCAGCACCCTTGACAGCTCCTACGAGCAGTACTTC; cdr3_aa: CASTLDSSYEQYF; d_call: NA; v_call: TRBV28; clone_size: NA; j_call: TRBJ2-7
cdr3_nt: TGTGCCAGCAAGGGACTAGCGGGAAGAAGCTCCTACGAGCAGTACTTC; cdr3_aa: CASKGLAGRSSYEQYF; d_call: TRBD2; v_call: TRBV28; clone_size: NA; j_call: TRBJ2-7
cdr3_nt: TGCAGCGTTGAGAGCGGGAGAACGGCCAATGAGCAGTTCTTC; cdr3_aa: CSVESGRTANEQFF; d_call: TRBD2; v_call: TRBV29-1; clone_size: NA; j_call: TRBJ2-1
cdr3_nt: TGTGCCAGTGGATGGGGGCAAGAGACCCAGTACTTC; cdr3_aa: CASGWGQETQYF; d_call: NA; v_call: TRBV19; clone_size: NA; j_call: TRBJ2-5
cdr3_nt: TGTGCCAGTAGTCCTTACAGGGGGTCCCCCGGGGAGCTGTTTTTT; cdr3_aa: CASSPYRGSPGELFF; d_call: TRBD1; v_call: TRBV19; clone_size: NA; j_call: TRBJ2-2
cdr3_nt: TGTGCCAGCAGCTTCACTAGCTTCGAACGGAATGAGCAGTTCTTC; cdr3_aa: CASSFTSFERNEQFF; d_call: NA; v_call: TRBV7-8; clone_size: NA; j_call: TRBJ2-1
cdr3_nt: TGTGCCAGCAGCCCGACTAGCGGGAGGCAACTGAACACCGGGGAGCTGTTTTTT; cdr3_aa: CASSPTSGRQLNTGELFF; d_call: TRBD2; v_call: TRBV28; clone_size: NA; j_call: TRBJ2-2
cdr3_nt: TGTGCCAGCAGTTTCCGGGGGTCTAATGAAAAACTGTTTTTT; cdr3_aa: CASSFRGSNEKLFF; d_call: NA; v_call: TRBV28; clone_size: NA; j_call: TRBJ1-4
cdr3_nt: TGTGCCTGGAGTGTAATGGATGAGCAGTTCTTC; cdr3_aa: CAWSVMDEQFF; d_call: NA; v_call: TRBV30; clone_size: NA; j_call: TRBJ2-1
cdr3_nt: TGTGCCAGCAGTTTTTTCGCGGGTCCGACCTACGAGCAGTACTTC; cdr3_aa: CASSFFAGPTYEQYF; d_call: NA; v_call: TRBV27; clone_size: NA; j_call: TRBJ2-7
cdr3_nt: TGTGCCAGCAGCCTAGGGCCGAACCTCTCTGGAAACACCATATATTTT; cdr3_aa: CASSLGPNLSGNTIYF; d_call: NA; v_call: TRBV9; clone_size: once; j_call: TRBJ1-3
cdr3_nt: TGTGCCTCAGGGGAGGGCGGAAGGGAGACCCAGTACTTC; cdr3_aa: CASGEGGRETQYF; d_call: NA; v_call: TRBV7-9; clone_size: NA; j_call: TRBJ2-5
cdr3_nt: TGTGCCAGCAGCTTAGTCGGATACAATGAGCAGTTCTTC; cdr3_aa: CASSLVGYNEQFF; d_call: NA; v_call: TRBV13; clone_size: NA; j_call: TRBJ2-1
cdr3_nt: TGTGCCTGGAGTGTCCGGAATACCTACAATGAGCAGTTCTTC; cdr3_aa: CAWSVRNTYNEQFF; d_call: NA; v_call: TRBV30; clone_size: NA; j_call: TRBJ2-1
cdr3_nt: TGCAGCGTTGAAGAGATCCCTTTCCCGAGGGGGCAGGGGCTAGCGGGAGTCGGAAATGAGCAGTTCTTC; cdr3_aa: CSVEEIPFPRGQGLAGVGNEQFF; d_call: TRBD2; v_call: TRBV29-1; clone_size: NA; j_call: TRBJ2-1
cdr3_nt: TGTGCCAGCGTACAAACAGGGAGGTCGTCCAATGAGCAGTTCTTC; cdr3_aa: CASVQTGRSSNEQFF; d_call: NA; v_call: TRBV6-1; clone_size: NA; j_call: TRBJ2-1
cdr3_nt: TGTGCCAGCAGCTTTAGGCTAGTCGGTGAGCAGTTCTTC; cdr3_aa: CASSFRLVGEQFF; d_call: NA; v_call: TRBV5-6; clone_size: NA; j_call: TRBJ2-1
cdr3_nt: TGTGCCTGGAGTTCGGGACAGGGGGCGAATGAGCAGTTCTTC; cdr3_aa: CAWSSGQGANEQFF; d_call: TRBD1; v_call: TRBV30; clone_size: NA; j_call: TRBJ2-1
cdr3_nt: TGTGCCAGCAGCGTAGCACGAGGGACGGGTACCTACAATGAGCAGTTCTTC; cdr3_aa: CASSVARGTGTYNEQFF; d_call: NA; v_call: TRBV9; clone_size: few; j_call: TRBJ2-1